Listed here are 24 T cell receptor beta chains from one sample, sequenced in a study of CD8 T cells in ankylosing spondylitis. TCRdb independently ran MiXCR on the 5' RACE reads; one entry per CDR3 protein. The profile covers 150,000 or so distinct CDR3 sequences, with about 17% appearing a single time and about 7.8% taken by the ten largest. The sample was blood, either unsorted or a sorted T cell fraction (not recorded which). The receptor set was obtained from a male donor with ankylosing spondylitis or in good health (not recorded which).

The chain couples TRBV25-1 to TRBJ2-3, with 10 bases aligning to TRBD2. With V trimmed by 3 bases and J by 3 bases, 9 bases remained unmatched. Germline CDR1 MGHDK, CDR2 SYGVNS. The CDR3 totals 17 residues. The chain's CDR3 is CASSEVASGSLTDTQYF. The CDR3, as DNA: TGTGCCAGCAGTGAGGTAGCTAGCGGGAGCTTGACAGATACGCAGTATTTT. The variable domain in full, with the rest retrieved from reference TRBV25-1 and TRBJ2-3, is EADIYQTPRYLVIGTGKKITLECSQTMGHDKMYWYQQDPGMELHLIHYSYGVNSTEKGDLSSESTVSRIRTEHFPLTLESARPSHTSQYLCASSEVASGSLTDTQYFGPGTRLTVL.

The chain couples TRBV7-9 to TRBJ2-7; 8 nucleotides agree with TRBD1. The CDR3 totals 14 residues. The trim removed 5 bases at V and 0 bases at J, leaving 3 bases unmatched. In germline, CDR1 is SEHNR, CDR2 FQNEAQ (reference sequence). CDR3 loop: CASSTGGNSYEQYF. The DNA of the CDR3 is TGTGCCAGCAGCACAGGGGGAAACTCCTACGAGCAGTACTTC.

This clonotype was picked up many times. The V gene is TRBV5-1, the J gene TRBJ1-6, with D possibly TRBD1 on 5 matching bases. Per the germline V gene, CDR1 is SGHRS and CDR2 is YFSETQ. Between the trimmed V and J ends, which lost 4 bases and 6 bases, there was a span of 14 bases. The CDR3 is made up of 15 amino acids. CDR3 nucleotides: TGCGCCAGCAGCCTTGGGGCAGTGCCTAATTCACCCCTCCACTTT. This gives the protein CASSLGAVPNSPLHF. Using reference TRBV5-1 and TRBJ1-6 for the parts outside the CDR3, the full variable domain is KAGVTQTPRYLIKTRGQQVTLSCSPISGHRSVSWYQQTPGQGLQFLFEYFSETQRNKGNFPGRFSGRQFSNSRSEMNVSTLELGDSALYLCASSLGAVPNSPLHFGNGTRLTVT.

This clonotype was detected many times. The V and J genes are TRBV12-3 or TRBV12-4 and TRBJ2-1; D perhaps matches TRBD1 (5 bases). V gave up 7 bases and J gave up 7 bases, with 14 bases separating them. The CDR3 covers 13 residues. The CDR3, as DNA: TGTGCCAGCAATCGAGACAGTAGGAATGAGCAGTTCTTC. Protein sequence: CASNRDSRNEQFF.

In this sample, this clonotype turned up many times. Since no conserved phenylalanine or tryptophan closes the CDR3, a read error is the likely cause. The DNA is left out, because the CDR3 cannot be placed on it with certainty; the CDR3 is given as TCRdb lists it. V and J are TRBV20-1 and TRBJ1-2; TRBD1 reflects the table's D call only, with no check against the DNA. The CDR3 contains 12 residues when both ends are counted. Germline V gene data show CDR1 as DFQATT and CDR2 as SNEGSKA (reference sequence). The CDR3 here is CSARDRDRGRSL.

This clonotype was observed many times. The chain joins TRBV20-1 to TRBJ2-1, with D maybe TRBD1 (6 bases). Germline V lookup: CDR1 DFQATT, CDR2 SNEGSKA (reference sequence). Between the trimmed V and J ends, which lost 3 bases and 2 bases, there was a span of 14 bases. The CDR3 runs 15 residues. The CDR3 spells CSASGGQTAYNEQFF. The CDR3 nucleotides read TGCAGTGCTAGCGGTGGACAGACAGCCTACAATGAGCAGTTCTTC.

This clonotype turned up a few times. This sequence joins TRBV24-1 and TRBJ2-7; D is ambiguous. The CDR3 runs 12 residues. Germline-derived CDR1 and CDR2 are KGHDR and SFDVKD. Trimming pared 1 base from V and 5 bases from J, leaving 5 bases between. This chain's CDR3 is CATSDLRNEQYF. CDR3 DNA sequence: TGTGCCACCAGTGATTTAAGGAACGAGCAGTACTTC.

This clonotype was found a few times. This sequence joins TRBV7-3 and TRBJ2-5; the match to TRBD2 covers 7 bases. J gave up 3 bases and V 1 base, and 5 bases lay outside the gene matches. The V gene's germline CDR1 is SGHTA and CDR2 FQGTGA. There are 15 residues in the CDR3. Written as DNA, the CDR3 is TGTGCCAGCAGCTTAAATGGCCTAGCGGAAGAGACCCAGTACTTC. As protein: CASSLNGLAEETQYF.

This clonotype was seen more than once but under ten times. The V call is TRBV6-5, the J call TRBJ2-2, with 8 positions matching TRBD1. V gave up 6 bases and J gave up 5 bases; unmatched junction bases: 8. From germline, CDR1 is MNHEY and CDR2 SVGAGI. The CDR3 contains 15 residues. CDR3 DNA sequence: TGTGCCAGCAGCTTCGGGACAGGAATGACCGGGGAGCTGTTTTTT. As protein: CASSFGTGMTGELFF.

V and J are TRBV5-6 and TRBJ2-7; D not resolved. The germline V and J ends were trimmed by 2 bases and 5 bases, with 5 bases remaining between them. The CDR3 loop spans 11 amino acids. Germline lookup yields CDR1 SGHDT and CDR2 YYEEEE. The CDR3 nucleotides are TGTGCCAGCAGCTTATGGGACGAGCAGTACTTC. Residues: CASSLWDEQYF.

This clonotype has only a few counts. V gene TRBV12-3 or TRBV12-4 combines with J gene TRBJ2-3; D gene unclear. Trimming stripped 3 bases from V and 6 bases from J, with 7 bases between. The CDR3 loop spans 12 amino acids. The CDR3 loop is CASSFIGDTQYF. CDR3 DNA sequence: TGTGCCAGCAGTTTCATAGGGGATACGCAGTATTTT.

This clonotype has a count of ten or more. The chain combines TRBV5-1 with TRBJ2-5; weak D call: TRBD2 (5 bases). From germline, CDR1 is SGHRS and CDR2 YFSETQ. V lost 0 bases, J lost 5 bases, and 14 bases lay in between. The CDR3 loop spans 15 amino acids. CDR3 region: CASSLEERVGETQYF. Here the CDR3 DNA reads TGCGCCAGCAGCTTGGAAGAGAGGGTTGGGGAGACCCAGTACTTC.

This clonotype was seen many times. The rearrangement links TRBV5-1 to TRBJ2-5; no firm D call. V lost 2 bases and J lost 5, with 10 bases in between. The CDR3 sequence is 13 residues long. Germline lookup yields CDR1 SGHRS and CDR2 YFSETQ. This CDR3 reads CASSLGAAETQYF. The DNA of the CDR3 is TGCGCCAGCAGCTTAGGCGCGGCTGAGACCCAGTACTTC.

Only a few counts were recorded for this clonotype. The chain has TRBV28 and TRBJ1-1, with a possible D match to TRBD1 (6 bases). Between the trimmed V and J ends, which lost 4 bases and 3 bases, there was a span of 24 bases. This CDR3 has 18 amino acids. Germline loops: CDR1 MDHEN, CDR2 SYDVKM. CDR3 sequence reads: CASSSHRGTGRYDTEAFF. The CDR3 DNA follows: TGTGCCAGCAGTTCCCACCGGGGAACAGGGAGATATGACACTGAAGCTTTCTTT.

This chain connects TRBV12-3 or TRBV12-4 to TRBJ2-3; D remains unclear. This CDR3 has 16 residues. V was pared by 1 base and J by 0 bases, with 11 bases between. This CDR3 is CASSLGALWSTDTQYF. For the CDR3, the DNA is TGTGCCAGCAGTTTAGGGGCCCTTTGGAGCACAGATACGCAGTATTTT.

Here the CDR3 reads CASSLWDRREAQYF. For the CDR3, the DNA is TGTGCCAGCAGTTTATGGGACAGGAGGGAGGCCCAGTACTTC. V is TRBV12-3 or TRBV12-4 and J is TRBJ2-5; 8 nucleotides align to TRBD1. The CDR3 is 14 amino acids. The ends lost 2 bases at V and 9 bases at J; junction bases unmatched: 8.

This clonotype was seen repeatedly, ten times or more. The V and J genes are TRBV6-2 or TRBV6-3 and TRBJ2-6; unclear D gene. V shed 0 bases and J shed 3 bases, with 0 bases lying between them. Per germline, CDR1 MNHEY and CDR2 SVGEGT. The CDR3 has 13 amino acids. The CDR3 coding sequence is TGTGCCAGCAGTTACTCTGGGGCCAACGTCCTGACTTTC. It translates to CASSYSGANVLTF.

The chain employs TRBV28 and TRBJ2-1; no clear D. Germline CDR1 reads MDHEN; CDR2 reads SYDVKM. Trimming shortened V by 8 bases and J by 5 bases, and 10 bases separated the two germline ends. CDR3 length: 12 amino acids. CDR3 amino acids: CASGSLDNEQFF. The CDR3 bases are TGTGCCAGCGGATCCCTCGACAATGAGCAGTTCTTC.

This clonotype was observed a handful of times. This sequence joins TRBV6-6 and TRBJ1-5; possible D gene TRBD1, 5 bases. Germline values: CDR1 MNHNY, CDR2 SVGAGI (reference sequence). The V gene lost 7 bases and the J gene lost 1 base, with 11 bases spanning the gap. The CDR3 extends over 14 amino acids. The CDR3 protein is CASTTGGSNQPQHF. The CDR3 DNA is TGTGCCAGCACCACAGGAGGGAGCAATCAGCCCCAGCATTTT.

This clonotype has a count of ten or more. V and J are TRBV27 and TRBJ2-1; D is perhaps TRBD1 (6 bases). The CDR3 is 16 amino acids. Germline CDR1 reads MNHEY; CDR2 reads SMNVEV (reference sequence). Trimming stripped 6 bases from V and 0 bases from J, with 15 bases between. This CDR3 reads CASSFVGGTSYNEQFF. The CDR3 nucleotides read TGTGCCAGCAGCTTCGTAGGGGGAACCTCCTACAATGAGCAGTTCTTC.

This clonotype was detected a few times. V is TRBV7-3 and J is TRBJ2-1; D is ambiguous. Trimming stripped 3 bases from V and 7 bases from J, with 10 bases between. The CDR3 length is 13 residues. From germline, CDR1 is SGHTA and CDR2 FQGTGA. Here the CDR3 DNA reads TGTGCCAGCAGCTTTGGTCTGGGGAATGAGCAGTTCTTC. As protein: CASSFGLGNEQFF. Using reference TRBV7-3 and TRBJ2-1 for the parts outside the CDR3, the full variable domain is GAGVSQTPSNKVTEKGKYVELRCDPISGHTALYWYRQSLGQGPEFLIYFQGTGAADDSGLPNDRFFAVRPEGSVSTLKIQRTERGDSAVYLCASSFGLGNEQFFGPGTRLTVL.

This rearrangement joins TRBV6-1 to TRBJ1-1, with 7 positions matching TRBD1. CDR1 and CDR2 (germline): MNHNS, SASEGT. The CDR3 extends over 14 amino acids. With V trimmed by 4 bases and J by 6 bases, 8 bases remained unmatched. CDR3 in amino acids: CASSGGTERSEAFF. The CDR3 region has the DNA TGTGCCAGCAGTGGGGGGACAGAACGGTCTGAAGCTTTCTTT.

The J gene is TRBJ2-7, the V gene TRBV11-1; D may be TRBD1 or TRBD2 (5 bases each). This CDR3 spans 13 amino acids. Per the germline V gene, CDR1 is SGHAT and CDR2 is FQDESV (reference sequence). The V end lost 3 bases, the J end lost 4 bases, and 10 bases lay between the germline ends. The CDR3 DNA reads TGTGCCAGCAGCTTGGGACGAAATTACGAGCAGTACTTC. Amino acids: CASSLGRNYEQYF.

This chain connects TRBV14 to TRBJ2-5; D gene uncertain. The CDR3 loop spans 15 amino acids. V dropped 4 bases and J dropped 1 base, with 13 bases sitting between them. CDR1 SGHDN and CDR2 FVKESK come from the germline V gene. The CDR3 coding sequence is TGTGCCAGCAGCCGCCAAAGGGTTGGCCAAGAGACCCAGTACTTC. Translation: CASSRQRVGQETQYF.